This T cell receptor beta chain was sequenced for a study of Ad26.COV2.S vaccination and SARS-CoV-2 variants. For the study at large: Donor allocation was to the COV1001 Ad26.COV2.S trial arm.

TCRdb keeps only in-frame clones here, not all; method: immunoSEQ multiplex PCR. Here the sample spans 380,000 or so clones, 88% being singletons. This clone occurred once. V was clipped by 5 bases and J by 5 bases, with 10 bases between them. Germline V lookup: CDR1 MNHEY, CDR2 SMNVEV (reference sequence). The CDR3 is 12 residues long. Specified treatment: 19 received Ad26.COV2.S at low or high dose, single or two shots; several received placebo; per-sample allocation not given. Samples were taken on day 63 after the first vaccine or placebo injection. The chain has TRBV27 and TRBJ2-7; D ambiguous. The sequence derives from a person between 18 and 60 years old who received the Ad26.COV2.S COVID-19 vaccine or a placebo. Sequencing was performed on peripheral blood, taken in a trial of Ad26.COV2.S vaccine versus placebo. The CDR3 is CASSDVLDEQYF. In DNA form, the CDR3 reads TGTGCCAGCAGTGACGTCCTAGACGAGCAGTACTTC.